Listed here is a single T cell receptor (beta chain). Germline assignment: CDR1 SGHNT and CDR2 YYREEE (reference sequence). Trimming at V came to 1 base and at J to 6 bases, leaving 4 bases not matched to a gene. This CDR3 has 13 residues. This specimen comes from a study of blood T cell repertoires in COVID-19. Study overall: Italy, Spain and the United States were the sources of the convalescent and acute COVID-19 samples.

Data came from immunoSEQ multiplex PCR; TCRdb stores just in-frame clones and leaves some out. In the table there are about 150,000 clones, about 86% of which are singletons. The chain has TRBV5-4 and TRBJ2-7; 7 nucleotides agree with TRBD1. The sequencing input was peripheral blood. This TCR came from a man aged 70-80 years with acute or convalescent COVID-19. Here the CDR3 reads CASSLTGVGEQYF. The CDR3 bases are TGTGCCAGCAGCTTGACAGGGGTGGGCGAGCAGTACTTC.